The source of this TCR beta chain is a study of T cells in Graves' hyperthyroidism and ophthalmopathy. General study points: Blood shared most expanded thyroid clonotypes above 0.001.

This CDR3 comprises 14 residues. Losses at the gene ends were 6 bases for V and 5 bases for J; bases not matched to a gene: 10. Germline V gives CDR1 MNHNS, CDR2 SASEGT. This clonotype showed up many times. Its antigen remains unknown. RNA transcripts served as the template for amplifying TCR beta CDR3 regions. A set of HTBI primers served as the primers for a first-round RT-PCR of the TCR CDR3. TCRdb passed the multiplex PCR reads through MiXCR, listing each CDR3 protein once. The repertoire holds 300,000 to 450,000 distinct CDR3 sequences, with 15% to 20% as singletons. Extraction of PBMCs used roughly 10 ml of fresh peripheral blood.

Sequenced: blood. The chain combines TRBV6-1 with TRBJ2-7, with TRBD2 identical over 7 bases. The receptor comes from a woman in her forties with Graves' ophthalmopathy. CDR3 sequence: CASSRSGFSDEQYF. The DNA of the CDR3 is TGTGCCAGCAGCCGTAGCGGGTTTTCGGACGAGCAGTACTTC.